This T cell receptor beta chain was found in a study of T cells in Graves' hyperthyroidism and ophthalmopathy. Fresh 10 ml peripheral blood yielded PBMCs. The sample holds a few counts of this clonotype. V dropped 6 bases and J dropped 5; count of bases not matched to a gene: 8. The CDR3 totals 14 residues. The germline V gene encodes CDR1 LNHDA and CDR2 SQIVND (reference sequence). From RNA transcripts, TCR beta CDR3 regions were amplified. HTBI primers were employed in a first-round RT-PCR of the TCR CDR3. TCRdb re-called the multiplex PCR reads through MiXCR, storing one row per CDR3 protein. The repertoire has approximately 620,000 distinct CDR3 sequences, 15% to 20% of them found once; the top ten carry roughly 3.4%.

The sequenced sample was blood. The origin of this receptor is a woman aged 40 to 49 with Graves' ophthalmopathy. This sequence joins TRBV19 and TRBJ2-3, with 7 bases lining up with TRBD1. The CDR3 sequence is CASRRQGAGDTQYF. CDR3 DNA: TGTGCCAGTAGGAGACAGGGCGCTGGAGATACGCAGTATTTT.